The rows below give T cell receptor beta chains drawn from one sample of a study of T-cell reconstitution after alpha-beta-depleted transplantation in children. Via MiXCR, TCRdb re-called the PCR reads, giving one row per CDR3 protein. The sample yields 450,000 to 550,000 distinct CDR3 sequences, 11% seen once. The sample in question was PBMCs, mostly from graft donor cells, obtained 180 days after TCRalphabeta/CD19-depleted stem cell transplant. All receptors derive from a female patient under 10 years old who had a stem cell transplant for aplastic anemia, so the T cells may come from the graft donor. CDR3s include the opening cysteine and the closing phenylalanine or tryptophan. The D gene is left open where the match is weak. Clone size, where shown, is once, few, many, or a class for clones that have expanded.

many	TRBV29-1	TRBD2	TRBJ2-1	CSVPPRLAGISYNEQFF	TGCAGCGTCCCGCCCCGACTAGCGGGGATCTCCTACAATGAGCAGTTCTTC
few	TRBV11-1	TRBD2	TRBJ2-6	CASSLGRERPSGANVLTF	TGTGCCAGCAGCTTAGGGCGGGAGCGTCCCTCTGGGGCCAACGTCCTGACTTTC
-	TRBV20-1	TRBD1	TRBJ1-1	CSARDLSGTGEAFF	TGCAGTGCTAGAGATCTATCAGGGACAGGGGAAGCTTTCTTT
-	TRBV7-3	-	TRBJ2-3	CASSPPTGTRADTQYF	TGTGCCAGCAGCCCCCCCACCGGGACTCGGGCCGATACGCAGTATTTT
few	TRBV28	-	TRBJ2-1	CASSRMRSSYNEQFF	TGTGCCAGCAGTCGGATGAGGAGCTCCTACAATGAGCAGTTCTTC
-	TRBV20-1	TRBD1	TRBJ1-6	CSAKAGTGVSPLHF	TGCAGTGCCAAGGCGGGGACAGGGGTTTCACCCCTCCACTTT
few	TRBV7-2	-	TRBJ2-2	CASSLVRAGQGHGELFF	TGTGCCAGCAGCTTAGTTCGAGCGGGGCAGGGGCACGGGGAGCTGTTTTTT
few	TRBV28	-	TRBJ1-1	CASRGGSLNTEAFF	TGTGCCAGCAGGGGGGGCAGCTTGAACACTGAAGCTTTCTTT
-	TRBV5-1	TRBD2	TRBJ2-1	CASSLVVGTSSKNEQFF	TGCGCCAGCAGCTTGGTTGTCGGGACTAGCTCTAAGAATGAGCAGTTCTTC
many	TRBV3-1	TRBD1	TRBJ2-7	CASSQLGQGNNYEQYF	TGTGCCAGCAGCCAGCTAGGACAGGGGAACAACTACGAGCAGTACTTC
few	TRBV9	-	TRBJ2-5	CASSPDSPKQETQYF	TGTGCCAGCAGCCCCGACTCGCCAAAGCAAGAGACCCAGTACTTC
few	TRBV20-1	TRBD1	TRBJ2-1	CSASYDRGLYNEQFF	TGCAGTGCTAGCTATGACAGGGGGCTCTACAATGAGCAGTTCTTC
few	TRBV6-5	-	TRBJ2-1	CASSHTGREYNEQFF	TGTGCCAGCAGTCACACAGGGAGAGAATACAATGAGCAGTTCTTC
few	TRBV12-3/TRBV12-4	-	TRBJ2-3	CASSRDGGLSTDTQYF	TGTGCCAGCAGCCGAGACGGTGGTTTAAGCACAGATACGCAGTATTTT
-	TRBV14	-	TRBJ1-1	CASSRGQIKAFF	TGTGCCAGCAGCCGTGGACAGATCAAAGCTTTCTTT
few	TRBV29-1	TRBD2	TRBJ2-4	CSVAGGNIQYF	TGCAGCGTTGCGGGGGGGAACATTCAGTACTTC
few	TRBV12-5	TRBD1	TRBJ2-1	CASGSPTLGGTGTNDEQFF	TGTGCTAGTGGTTCCCCAACCCTCGGGGGGACAGGGACGAACGATGAGCAGTTCTTC
few	TRBV7-9	TRBD2	TRBJ2-1	CASSRGTSGRIWEQFF	TGTGCCAGCAGCCGGGGGACTAGCGGGAGGATATGGGAGCAGTTCTTC
-	TRBV7-2	TRBD2	TRBJ2-7	CASRYTSGAYEQYF	TGTGCCAGCAGGTATACTAGCGGGGCCTACGAGCAGTACTTC
few	TRBV7-8	-	TRBJ2-7	CASSPRGSSSYEQYF	TGTGCCAGCAGCCCGAGGGGATCCTCCTCCTACGAGCAGTACTTC
few	TRBV7-9	TRBD1	TRBJ1-1	CASSSRDSYMNTEAFF	TGTGCCAGCAGCTCCCGGGACAGCTACATGAACACTGAAGCTTTCTTT
many	TRBV12-5	TRBD2	TRBJ2-3	CASGPPEKRDHRTDTQYF	TGTGCTAGTGGCCCCCCGGAGAAGCGGGACCATCGGACAGATACGCAGTATTTT
few	TRBV29-1	TRBD1	TRBJ2-1	CSVEDQRDRGRGNEQFF	TGCAGCGTTGAAGATCAGAGGGACAGGGGGCGAGGAAATGAGCAGTTCTTC
few	TRBV11-2	-	TRBJ2-4	CASRGIGKNIQYF	TGTGCCAGCAGGGGGATCGGCAAAAACATTCAGTACTTC
-	TRBV29-1	-	TRBJ1-1	CSVEDRAGTEAFF	TGCAGCGTTGAAGACAGGGCGGGGACTGAAGCTTTCTTT
many	TRBV7-9	-	TRBJ2-7	CASSLATRVAPGEQYF	TGTGCCAGCAGCTTAGCGACCAGGGTCGCCCCGGGCGAGCAGTACTTC
-	TRBV3-1	TRBD2	TRBJ2-1	CASSQVLLAGEGEQFF	TGTGCCAGCAGCCAAGTGCTGCTAGCGGGAGAGGGTGAGCAGTTCTTC
-	TRBV6-1	TRBD2	TRBJ2-1	CASRRASGTSAYNEQFF	TGTGCCAGCCGGAGGGCTAGCGGGACCTCTGCCTACAATGAGCAGTTCTTC
few	TRBV10-3	TRBD1	TRBJ2-3	CAISEPTGVHTDTQYF	TGTGCCATCAGTGAACCCACAGGGGTCCACACAGATACGCAGTATTTT
few	TRBV20-1	TRBD2	TRBJ2-5	CSATRTSGRQETQYF	TGCAGTGCTACTCGGACTAGCGGGAGGCAAGAGACCCAGTACTTC